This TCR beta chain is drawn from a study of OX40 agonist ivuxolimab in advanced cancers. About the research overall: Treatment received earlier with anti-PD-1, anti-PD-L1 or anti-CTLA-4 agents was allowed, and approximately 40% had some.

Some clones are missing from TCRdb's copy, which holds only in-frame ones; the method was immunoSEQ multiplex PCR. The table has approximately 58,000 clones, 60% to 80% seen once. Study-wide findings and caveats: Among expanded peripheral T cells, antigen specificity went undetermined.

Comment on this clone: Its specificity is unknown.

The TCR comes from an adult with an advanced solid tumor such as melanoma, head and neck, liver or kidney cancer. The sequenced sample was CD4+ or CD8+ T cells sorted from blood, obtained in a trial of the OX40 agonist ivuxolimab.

The CDR3 nucleotides are TGTGCCAGCAGTAACTTAAGGGCGCAAAACACTGAAGCTTTCTTT. Amino acids: CASSNLRAQNTEAFF. This chain links TRBV6-1 with TRBJ1-1; D remains unclear. The V gene lost 5 bases and the J gene lost 2 bases, with 15 bases spanning the gap. The germline gives CDR1 MNHNS, CDR2 SASEGT. The CDR3 consists of 15 residues.